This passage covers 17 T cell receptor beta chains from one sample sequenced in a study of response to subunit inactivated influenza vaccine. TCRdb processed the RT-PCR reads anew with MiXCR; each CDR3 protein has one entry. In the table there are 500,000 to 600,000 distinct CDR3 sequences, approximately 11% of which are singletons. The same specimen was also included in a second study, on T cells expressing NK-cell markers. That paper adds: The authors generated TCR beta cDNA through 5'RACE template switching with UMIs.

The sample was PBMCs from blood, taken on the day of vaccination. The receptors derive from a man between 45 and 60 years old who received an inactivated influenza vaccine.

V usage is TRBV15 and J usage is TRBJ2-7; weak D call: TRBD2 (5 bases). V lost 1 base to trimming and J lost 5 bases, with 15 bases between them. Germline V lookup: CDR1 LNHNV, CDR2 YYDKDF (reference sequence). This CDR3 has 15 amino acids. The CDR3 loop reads CATSRGPGVRDEQYF. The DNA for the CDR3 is TGTGCCACCAGCAGAGGACCGGGCGTGAGGGACGAGCAGTACTTC.

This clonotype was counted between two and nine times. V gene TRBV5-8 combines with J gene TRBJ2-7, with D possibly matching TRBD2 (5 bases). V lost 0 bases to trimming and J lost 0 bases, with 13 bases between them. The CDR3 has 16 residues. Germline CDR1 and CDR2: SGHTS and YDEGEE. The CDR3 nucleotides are TGTGCCAGCAGCTTGGACCCGGACTCCCCCTCCTACGAGCAGTACTTC. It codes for CASSLDPDSPSYEQYF.

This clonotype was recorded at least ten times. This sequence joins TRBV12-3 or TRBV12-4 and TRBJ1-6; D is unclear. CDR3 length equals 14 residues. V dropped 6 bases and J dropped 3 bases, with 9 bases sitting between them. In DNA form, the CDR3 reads TGTGCCAGCAGGGACCTCGACTATAATTCACCCCTCCACTTT. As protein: CASRDLDYNSPLHF.

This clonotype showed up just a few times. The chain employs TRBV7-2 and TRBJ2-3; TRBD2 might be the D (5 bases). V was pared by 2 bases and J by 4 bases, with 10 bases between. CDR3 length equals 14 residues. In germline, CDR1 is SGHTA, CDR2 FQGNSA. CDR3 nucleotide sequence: TGTGCCAGCAGCTTAACTGCTAGCTCAGATACGCAGTATTTT. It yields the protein CASSLTASSDTQYF.

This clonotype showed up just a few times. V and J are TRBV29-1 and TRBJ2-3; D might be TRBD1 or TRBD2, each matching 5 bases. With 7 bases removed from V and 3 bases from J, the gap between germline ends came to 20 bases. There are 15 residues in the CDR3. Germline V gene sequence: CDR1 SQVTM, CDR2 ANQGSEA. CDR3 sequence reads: CSGGPARGDTDTQYF. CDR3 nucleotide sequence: TGCAGCGGCGGCCCTGCTAGGGGAGATACAGATACGCAGTATTTT.

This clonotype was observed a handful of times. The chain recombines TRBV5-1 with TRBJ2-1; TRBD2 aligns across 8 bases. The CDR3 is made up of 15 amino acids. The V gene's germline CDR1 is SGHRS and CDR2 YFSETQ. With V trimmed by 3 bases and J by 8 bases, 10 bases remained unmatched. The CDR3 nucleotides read TGCGCCAGCAGCTCCGGACTAGCCGGAATAGATGAGCAGTTCTTC. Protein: CASSSGLAGIDEQFF. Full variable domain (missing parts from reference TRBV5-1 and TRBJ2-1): KAGVTQTPRYLIKTRGQQVTLSCSPISGHRSVSWYQQTPGQGLQFLFEYFSETQRNKGNFPGRFSGRQFSNSRSEMNVSTLELGDSALYLCASSSGLAGIDEQFFGPGTRLTVL.

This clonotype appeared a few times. CDR3 nucleotides: TGCGCCAGCAAGGGGGAACTGGTGAACACTGAAGCTTTCTTT. This encodes CASKGELVNTEAFF. The V and J genes are TRBV5-1 and TRBJ1-1; possible D gene TRBD1, 6 bases. The CDR3 extends over 14 amino acids. Germline V gives CDR1 SGHRS, CDR2 YFSETQ. The germline V and J ends were trimmed by 6 bases and 0 bases, with 12 bases remaining between them.

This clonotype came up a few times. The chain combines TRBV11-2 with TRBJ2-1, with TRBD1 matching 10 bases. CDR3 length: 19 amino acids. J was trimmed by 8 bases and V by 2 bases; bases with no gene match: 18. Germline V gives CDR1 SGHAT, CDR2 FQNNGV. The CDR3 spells CASSLRGTLDRGPLYEQFF. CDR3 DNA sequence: TGTGCCAGCAGCTTACGAGGCACCCTAGACAGGGGGCCCCTGTATGAGCAGTTCTTC.

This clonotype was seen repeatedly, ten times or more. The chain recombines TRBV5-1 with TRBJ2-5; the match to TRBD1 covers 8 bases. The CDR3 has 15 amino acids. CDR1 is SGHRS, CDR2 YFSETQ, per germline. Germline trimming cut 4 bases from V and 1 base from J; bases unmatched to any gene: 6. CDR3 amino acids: CASSAGTGFQETQYF. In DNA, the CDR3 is TGCGCCAGCAGCGCTGGGACAGGCTTCCAAGAGACCCAGTACTTC.

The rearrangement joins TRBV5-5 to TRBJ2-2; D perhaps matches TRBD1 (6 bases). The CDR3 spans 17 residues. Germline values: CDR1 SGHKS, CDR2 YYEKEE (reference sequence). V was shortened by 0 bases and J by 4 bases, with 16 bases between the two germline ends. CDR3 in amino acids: CASSLALQGVGTGELFF. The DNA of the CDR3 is TGTGCCAGCAGCTTGGCCTTACAGGGAGTAGGCACCGGGGAGCTGTTTTTT.

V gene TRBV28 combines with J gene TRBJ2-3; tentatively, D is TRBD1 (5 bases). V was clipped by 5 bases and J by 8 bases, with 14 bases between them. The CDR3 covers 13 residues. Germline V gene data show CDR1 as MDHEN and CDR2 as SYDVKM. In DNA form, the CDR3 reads TGTGCCAGCAGTGTCCGCAGGGTCGGTACGCAGTATTTT. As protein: CASSVRRVGTQYF.

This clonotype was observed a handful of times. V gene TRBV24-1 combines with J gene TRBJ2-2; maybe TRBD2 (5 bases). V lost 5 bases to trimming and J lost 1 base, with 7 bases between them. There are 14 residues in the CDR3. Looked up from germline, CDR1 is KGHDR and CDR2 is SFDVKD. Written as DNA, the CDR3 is TGTGCCACCAGTGGCGGACTGAACACCGGGGAGCTGTTTTTT. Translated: CATSGGLNTGELFF.

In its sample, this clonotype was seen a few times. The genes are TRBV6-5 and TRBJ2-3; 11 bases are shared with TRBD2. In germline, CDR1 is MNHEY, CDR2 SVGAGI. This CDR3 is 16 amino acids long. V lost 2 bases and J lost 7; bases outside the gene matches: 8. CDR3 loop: CASSYLGLAGRNTQYF. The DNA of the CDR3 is TGTGCCAGCAGTTACCTAGGACTAGCGGGCCGGAATACGCAGTATTTT.

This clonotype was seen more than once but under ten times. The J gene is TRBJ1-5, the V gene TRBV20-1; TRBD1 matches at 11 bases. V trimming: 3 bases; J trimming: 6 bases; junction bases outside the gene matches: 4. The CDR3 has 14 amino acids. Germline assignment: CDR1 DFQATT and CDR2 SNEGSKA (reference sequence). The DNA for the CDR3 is TGCAGTGCTAGGGACAGGGGGCAGGGTCAGCCCCAGCATTTT. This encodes CSARDRGQGQPQHF.

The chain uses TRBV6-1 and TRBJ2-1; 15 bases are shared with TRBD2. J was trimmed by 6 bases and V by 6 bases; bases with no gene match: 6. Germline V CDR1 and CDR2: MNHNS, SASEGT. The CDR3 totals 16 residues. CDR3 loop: CASSRGLAGGVNEQFF. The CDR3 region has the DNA TGTGCCAGCAGCCGGGGACTAGCGGGAGGCGTCAATGAGCAGTTCTTC.

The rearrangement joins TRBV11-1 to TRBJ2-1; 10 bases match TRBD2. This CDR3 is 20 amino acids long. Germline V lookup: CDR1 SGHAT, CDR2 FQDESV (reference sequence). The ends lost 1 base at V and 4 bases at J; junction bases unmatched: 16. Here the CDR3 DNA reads TGTGCCAGCAGCTTAGGGGCTAGCGGGGGCTCCCCATCCTTATACAATGAGCAGTTCTTC. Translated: CASSLGASGGSPSLYNEQFF.

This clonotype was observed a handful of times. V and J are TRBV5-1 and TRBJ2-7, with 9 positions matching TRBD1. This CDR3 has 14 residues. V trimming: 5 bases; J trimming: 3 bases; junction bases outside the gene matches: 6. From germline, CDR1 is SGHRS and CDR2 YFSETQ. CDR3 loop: CASRPGTGNYEQYF. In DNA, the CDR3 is TGCGCCAGCAGACCCGGGACAGGGAACTACGAGCAGTACTTC.